The clone carrying this T cell receptor (beta chain) was picked up a small number of times. Its antigen is currently unknown. This entry comes from a study of beta chain features in type 1 diabetes. Since all of the isolated RNA was reverse transcribed, expressed TCRB transcripts were what got sequenced. TCRdb's copy holds only in-frame clones and misses some; the assay was immunoSEQ multiplex PCR. The data show over 200,000 clones, roughly 10% seen once. Study-wide results and limits: There was a moderate but significant shortening of TCRB CDR3s in all four CD4+ subsets of Type 1 diabetes patients.

From germline, CDR1 is MDHEN and CDR2 SYDVKM. V was cut by 5 bases and J by 8 bases, with 13 bases left in between. CDR3 length: 13 amino acids. The TCR comes from a man aged 30 to 39 with type 1 diabetes. Specimen: naive CD4+ T cells from blood. The rearrangement uses TRBV28 and TRBJ2-1, with a weak D call TRBD2 (6 bases). CDR3 sequence reads: CASSPTSRDEQFF. Here the CDR3 DNA reads TGTGCCAGCAGTCCAACTAGCAGGGATGAGCAGTTCTTC.